This T cell receptor beta chain was sequenced in a study of blood T cell repertoires in COVID-19 (dated by TCRdb to about 2020). Looking at the study overall: Samples covering the acute and convalescent phases of COVID-19 were provided by collaborators in the United States, Italy and Spain. The prospective study material was composed of cDNA or gDNA derived from T cells, B-cell-depleted T cells, or PBMCs. Deeply sampled blood TCRbeta repertoires from subjects exposed to, actively infected with, or recovered from COVID-19 were included in the dataset. The repertoires were released in a freely available public database meant as a resource for research on the immune response to SARS-CoV-2. The samples were drawn from two sources: the first 160 participants of the ongoing ImmuneRACE study, and 950 to 1,500 subjects contributed by 6 global collaborators. The sample metadata nearly always contained a de-identified subject ID, COVID-19 status, age in years and sex. HLA class I and class II types, where available, came from metadata supplied by the sample provider rather than from assay-based typing. Results the study describes overall, beyond this receptor: How much clinical and demographic metadata was included differed by source and by participant, and the metadata was provided uncurated.

Comments on this clone: No cognate antigen has been identified for it. Base qualities are missing; no much larger clone stands one base away.

The immunoSEQ Assay, a bias-controlled multiplex PCR, was used to amplify TCRbeta CDR3 regions from genomic DNA. Per the authors' processing: The number of nucleated cells in each sample was estimated by amplification of reference gene primers within the assay. To quantify the absolute abundance of each unique TCRbeta CDR3 rearrangement, sequence reads were collapsed and filtered. Productive Simpson clonality was computed per sample as the square root of Simpson's diversity index over productive rearrangements. TCRdb obtained this table from immuneACCESS and retained in-frame rearrangements with V and J assigned. These tables miss some clones; where compared with another copy, unresolved V genes account for less than half of the shortfall, and the remainder is unexplained. The V and J calls and clone size come from that table; D and trimming were worked out from the DNA. In all, the sample holds 300,000 to 400,000 clones, and about 87% of those were seen once. The top ten clones comprise approximately 2.5% of the sample.

One collaborating source in Seattle enrolled patients during active infection and followed them longitudinally through the course of disease. The collaborating institutions used their own protocols to collect whole blood in K2EDTA tubes. For TCRbeta analysis, collaborators shipped samples in one of three forms: frozen whole blood, isolated PBMCs, or DNA extracted from either of those sample types. The sample comprised peripheral blood. The sequence came from a woman aged 55-69 years with COVID-19, enrolled during active disease.

The bases read TGTGCCAGCAGTTCTACGACAGTGTTCTCTGGAAACACCATATATTTT. Translated, this is CASSSTTVFSGNTIYF. The rearranged segments are TRBV6-2 or TRBV6-3 and TRBJ1-3, and perhaps TRBD1 as D gene, on 5 matching bases. CDR1 and CDR2 (MNHEY, SVGEGT) derive from the germline V gene. V was cut back by 4 bases and J by 0 bases, leaving a gap of 13 bases between them. Counted from cysteine to phenylalanine, this CDR3 has 16 amino acids. The entry retains the CDR3 DNA only, 48 bases that are in frame from base 1.